Presented here are 7 T cell receptor beta chains from one specimen sequenced in a study of blood T cells in healthy people across ages. It was with a sample-barcoded 5' primer and a J-beta primer mix that a second PCR of about 7 to 12 cycles was run. TCRdb re-called the 5' RACE reads with MiXCR, one entry per CDR3 protein. Of about 1.1 million distinct CDR3 sequences listed, 35% to 40% were seen once; the top ten hold about an eighth. The sequenced material came from blood. Source of these receptors: a man between 18 and 35 years old in good health.

J is TRBJ1-1 and V is TRBV30; no reliable D call. Germline CDR1 GTSNPN, CDR2 SVGIG (reference sequence). Trimming pared 3 bases from V and 7 bases from J, leaving 18 bases between. The CDR3 extends over 14 amino acids. CDR3 bases: TGTGCCTGGAGCGTACATTCGAGGGCCGTTGAAGCTTTCTTT. It codes for CAWSVHSRAVEAFF.

The chain uses TRBV7-9 and TRBJ1-1, with unresolved D. CDR1 and CDR2 from the germline V gene are SEHNR and FQNEAQ (reference sequence). V lost 5 bases and J 2 bases, leaving 15 bases between the germline ends. The CDR3 extends over 15 amino acids. CDR3 amino acids: CASSQMTSLNTEAFF. The CDR3 region has the DNA TGTGCCAGCAGCCAGATGACCTCTCTCAACACTGAAGCTTTCTTT.

This clonotype was found a few times. The rearrangement uses TRBV7-8 and TRBJ1-2; D is perhaps TRBD1 (6 bases). The CDR3 sequence is 14 residues long. Between the trimmed V and J ends, which lost 5 bases and 1 base, there was a span of 11 bases. Germline-derived CDR1 and CDR2 are SGHVS and FQNEAQ. For the CDR3, the DNA is TGTGCCAGCAGCCAGGACAGAAATAACTATGGCTACACCTTC. This sequence encodes CASSQDRNNYGYTF. The variable domain in full, with the rest retrieved from reference TRBV7-8 and TRBJ1-2, is GAGVSQSPRYKVAKRGQDVALRCDPISGHVSLFWYQQALGQGPEFLTYFQNEAQLDKSGLPSDRFFAERPEGSVSTLKIQRTQQEDSAVYLCASSQDRNNYGYTFGSGTRLTVV.

There are a few counts of this clonotype. The V gene is TRBV7-9, the J gene TRBJ1-2, with no clear D. The V gene lost 4 bases and the J gene lost 2 bases, with 8 bases spanning the gap. The CDR3 runs to 13 residues. Germline V gene data show CDR1 as SEHNR and CDR2 as FQNEAQ (reference sequence). The CDR3 protein is CASSSSENYGYTF. In DNA form, the CDR3 reads TGTGCCAGCAGCTCATCGGAGAACTATGGCTACACCTTC.

This clonotype has only a few counts. The chain employs TRBV11-2 and TRBJ2-1; 8 nucleotides agree with TRBD2. Matching the DNA end better, TRBJ2-7 makes the J call doubtful. The CDR3 sequence is 16 residues long. The V gene's germline CDR1 is SGHAT and CDR2 FQNNGV. Here the CDR3 DNA reads TGTGCCAGCACCCGTTCCGGGGGGGCTTCCTACAATGAGCAGTACTTC. This sequence encodes CASTRSGGASYNEQYF.

The rearrangement uses TRBV6-6 and TRBJ1-5, with D possibly being TRBD1 (6 bases). Trimming pared 6 bases from V and 0 bases from J, leaving 9 bases between. CDR3 length equals 14 residues. Germline-derived CDR1 and CDR2 are MNHNY and SVGAGI (reference sequence). CDR3 protein: CASRAGASNQPQHF. CDR3 in DNA: TGTGCCAGCAGGGCAGGGGCTAGCAATCAGCCCCAGCATTTT.

The sample holds a few counts of this clonotype. This chain uses TRBV3-1 with TRBJ2-5; 13 bases map to TRBD2. This CDR3 has 16 amino acids. Germline V gene sequence: CDR1 LGHDT, CDR2 YNNKEL (reference sequence). J gave up 11 bases and V 3 bases, and 12 bases lay outside the gene matches. The CDR3 nucleotides read TGTGCCAGCAGCCATAGATCGGGACTAGCGGGGCATGAGCAGTACTTC. Amino acids: CASSHRSGLAGHEQYF.